These 4 T cell receptor beta chains were all obtained from the same sample, sequenced in a study of blood T cells in healthy people across ages. A J-beta primer mix and a sample-barcoded 5' primer were used in a second PCR of roughly 7 to 12 cycles. Using its own MiXCR run on the 5' RACE reads, TCRdb lists one record per CDR3 protein. The sample lists about 400,000 distinct CDR3 sequences; 52% were seen once. The sequenced sample was blood. The receptors here all came from a man aged 55 to 70 in good health.

The chain couples TRBV6-6 to TRBJ2-7, with D hard to call. CDR3 length equals 13 residues. Germline V gives CDR1 MNHNY, CDR2 SVGAGI (reference sequence). Deletions cut 8 bases from V and 6 bases from J, with 17 bases between. CDR3 sequence (DNA): TGTGCCAGCCGACAAGATTCCAATCCCGAGCAGTACTTC. Amino acid sequence: CASRQDSNPEQYF.

V usage is TRBV28 and J usage is TRBJ2-7; 8 bases fit TRBD2. Germline assignment: CDR1 MDHEN and CDR2 SYDVKM. The CDR3 runs 15 residues. After removal of 5 bases from V and 5 bases from J, the junction contained 11 bases not matched to a gene. The CDR3: CASSTAGVGEDEQYF. The CDR3 DNA sequence: TGTGCCAGCAGTACAGCGGGAGTTGGGGAGGACGAGCAGTACTTC.

CDR3 nucleotide sequence: TGTGCCAGCAGTCGTGGACTAGCGGGGGGTAACCAAGAGACCCAGTACTTC. This codes for CASSRGLAGGNQETQYF. The chain recombines TRBV11-2 with TRBJ2-5; 14 nucleotides line up with TRBD2. Germline V lookup: CDR1 SGHAT, CDR2 FQNNGV. The J segment lost 0 bases and the V segment lost 6 bases, leaving 6 bases of the junction unmatched. The CDR3 runs to 17 residues.

The rearrangement links TRBV11-2 to TRBJ2-7; the match to TRBD1 covers 8 bases. The CDR3 spans 15 residues. The V gene's germline CDR1 is SGHAT and CDR2 FQNNGV. The J segment lost 3 bases and the V segment lost 0 bases, leaving 4 bases of the junction unmatched. CDR3 DNA: TGTGCCAGCAGCTTAGACGGGACAGGCTTCTACGAGCAGTACTTC. Amino acid sequence: CASSLDGTGFYEQYF.